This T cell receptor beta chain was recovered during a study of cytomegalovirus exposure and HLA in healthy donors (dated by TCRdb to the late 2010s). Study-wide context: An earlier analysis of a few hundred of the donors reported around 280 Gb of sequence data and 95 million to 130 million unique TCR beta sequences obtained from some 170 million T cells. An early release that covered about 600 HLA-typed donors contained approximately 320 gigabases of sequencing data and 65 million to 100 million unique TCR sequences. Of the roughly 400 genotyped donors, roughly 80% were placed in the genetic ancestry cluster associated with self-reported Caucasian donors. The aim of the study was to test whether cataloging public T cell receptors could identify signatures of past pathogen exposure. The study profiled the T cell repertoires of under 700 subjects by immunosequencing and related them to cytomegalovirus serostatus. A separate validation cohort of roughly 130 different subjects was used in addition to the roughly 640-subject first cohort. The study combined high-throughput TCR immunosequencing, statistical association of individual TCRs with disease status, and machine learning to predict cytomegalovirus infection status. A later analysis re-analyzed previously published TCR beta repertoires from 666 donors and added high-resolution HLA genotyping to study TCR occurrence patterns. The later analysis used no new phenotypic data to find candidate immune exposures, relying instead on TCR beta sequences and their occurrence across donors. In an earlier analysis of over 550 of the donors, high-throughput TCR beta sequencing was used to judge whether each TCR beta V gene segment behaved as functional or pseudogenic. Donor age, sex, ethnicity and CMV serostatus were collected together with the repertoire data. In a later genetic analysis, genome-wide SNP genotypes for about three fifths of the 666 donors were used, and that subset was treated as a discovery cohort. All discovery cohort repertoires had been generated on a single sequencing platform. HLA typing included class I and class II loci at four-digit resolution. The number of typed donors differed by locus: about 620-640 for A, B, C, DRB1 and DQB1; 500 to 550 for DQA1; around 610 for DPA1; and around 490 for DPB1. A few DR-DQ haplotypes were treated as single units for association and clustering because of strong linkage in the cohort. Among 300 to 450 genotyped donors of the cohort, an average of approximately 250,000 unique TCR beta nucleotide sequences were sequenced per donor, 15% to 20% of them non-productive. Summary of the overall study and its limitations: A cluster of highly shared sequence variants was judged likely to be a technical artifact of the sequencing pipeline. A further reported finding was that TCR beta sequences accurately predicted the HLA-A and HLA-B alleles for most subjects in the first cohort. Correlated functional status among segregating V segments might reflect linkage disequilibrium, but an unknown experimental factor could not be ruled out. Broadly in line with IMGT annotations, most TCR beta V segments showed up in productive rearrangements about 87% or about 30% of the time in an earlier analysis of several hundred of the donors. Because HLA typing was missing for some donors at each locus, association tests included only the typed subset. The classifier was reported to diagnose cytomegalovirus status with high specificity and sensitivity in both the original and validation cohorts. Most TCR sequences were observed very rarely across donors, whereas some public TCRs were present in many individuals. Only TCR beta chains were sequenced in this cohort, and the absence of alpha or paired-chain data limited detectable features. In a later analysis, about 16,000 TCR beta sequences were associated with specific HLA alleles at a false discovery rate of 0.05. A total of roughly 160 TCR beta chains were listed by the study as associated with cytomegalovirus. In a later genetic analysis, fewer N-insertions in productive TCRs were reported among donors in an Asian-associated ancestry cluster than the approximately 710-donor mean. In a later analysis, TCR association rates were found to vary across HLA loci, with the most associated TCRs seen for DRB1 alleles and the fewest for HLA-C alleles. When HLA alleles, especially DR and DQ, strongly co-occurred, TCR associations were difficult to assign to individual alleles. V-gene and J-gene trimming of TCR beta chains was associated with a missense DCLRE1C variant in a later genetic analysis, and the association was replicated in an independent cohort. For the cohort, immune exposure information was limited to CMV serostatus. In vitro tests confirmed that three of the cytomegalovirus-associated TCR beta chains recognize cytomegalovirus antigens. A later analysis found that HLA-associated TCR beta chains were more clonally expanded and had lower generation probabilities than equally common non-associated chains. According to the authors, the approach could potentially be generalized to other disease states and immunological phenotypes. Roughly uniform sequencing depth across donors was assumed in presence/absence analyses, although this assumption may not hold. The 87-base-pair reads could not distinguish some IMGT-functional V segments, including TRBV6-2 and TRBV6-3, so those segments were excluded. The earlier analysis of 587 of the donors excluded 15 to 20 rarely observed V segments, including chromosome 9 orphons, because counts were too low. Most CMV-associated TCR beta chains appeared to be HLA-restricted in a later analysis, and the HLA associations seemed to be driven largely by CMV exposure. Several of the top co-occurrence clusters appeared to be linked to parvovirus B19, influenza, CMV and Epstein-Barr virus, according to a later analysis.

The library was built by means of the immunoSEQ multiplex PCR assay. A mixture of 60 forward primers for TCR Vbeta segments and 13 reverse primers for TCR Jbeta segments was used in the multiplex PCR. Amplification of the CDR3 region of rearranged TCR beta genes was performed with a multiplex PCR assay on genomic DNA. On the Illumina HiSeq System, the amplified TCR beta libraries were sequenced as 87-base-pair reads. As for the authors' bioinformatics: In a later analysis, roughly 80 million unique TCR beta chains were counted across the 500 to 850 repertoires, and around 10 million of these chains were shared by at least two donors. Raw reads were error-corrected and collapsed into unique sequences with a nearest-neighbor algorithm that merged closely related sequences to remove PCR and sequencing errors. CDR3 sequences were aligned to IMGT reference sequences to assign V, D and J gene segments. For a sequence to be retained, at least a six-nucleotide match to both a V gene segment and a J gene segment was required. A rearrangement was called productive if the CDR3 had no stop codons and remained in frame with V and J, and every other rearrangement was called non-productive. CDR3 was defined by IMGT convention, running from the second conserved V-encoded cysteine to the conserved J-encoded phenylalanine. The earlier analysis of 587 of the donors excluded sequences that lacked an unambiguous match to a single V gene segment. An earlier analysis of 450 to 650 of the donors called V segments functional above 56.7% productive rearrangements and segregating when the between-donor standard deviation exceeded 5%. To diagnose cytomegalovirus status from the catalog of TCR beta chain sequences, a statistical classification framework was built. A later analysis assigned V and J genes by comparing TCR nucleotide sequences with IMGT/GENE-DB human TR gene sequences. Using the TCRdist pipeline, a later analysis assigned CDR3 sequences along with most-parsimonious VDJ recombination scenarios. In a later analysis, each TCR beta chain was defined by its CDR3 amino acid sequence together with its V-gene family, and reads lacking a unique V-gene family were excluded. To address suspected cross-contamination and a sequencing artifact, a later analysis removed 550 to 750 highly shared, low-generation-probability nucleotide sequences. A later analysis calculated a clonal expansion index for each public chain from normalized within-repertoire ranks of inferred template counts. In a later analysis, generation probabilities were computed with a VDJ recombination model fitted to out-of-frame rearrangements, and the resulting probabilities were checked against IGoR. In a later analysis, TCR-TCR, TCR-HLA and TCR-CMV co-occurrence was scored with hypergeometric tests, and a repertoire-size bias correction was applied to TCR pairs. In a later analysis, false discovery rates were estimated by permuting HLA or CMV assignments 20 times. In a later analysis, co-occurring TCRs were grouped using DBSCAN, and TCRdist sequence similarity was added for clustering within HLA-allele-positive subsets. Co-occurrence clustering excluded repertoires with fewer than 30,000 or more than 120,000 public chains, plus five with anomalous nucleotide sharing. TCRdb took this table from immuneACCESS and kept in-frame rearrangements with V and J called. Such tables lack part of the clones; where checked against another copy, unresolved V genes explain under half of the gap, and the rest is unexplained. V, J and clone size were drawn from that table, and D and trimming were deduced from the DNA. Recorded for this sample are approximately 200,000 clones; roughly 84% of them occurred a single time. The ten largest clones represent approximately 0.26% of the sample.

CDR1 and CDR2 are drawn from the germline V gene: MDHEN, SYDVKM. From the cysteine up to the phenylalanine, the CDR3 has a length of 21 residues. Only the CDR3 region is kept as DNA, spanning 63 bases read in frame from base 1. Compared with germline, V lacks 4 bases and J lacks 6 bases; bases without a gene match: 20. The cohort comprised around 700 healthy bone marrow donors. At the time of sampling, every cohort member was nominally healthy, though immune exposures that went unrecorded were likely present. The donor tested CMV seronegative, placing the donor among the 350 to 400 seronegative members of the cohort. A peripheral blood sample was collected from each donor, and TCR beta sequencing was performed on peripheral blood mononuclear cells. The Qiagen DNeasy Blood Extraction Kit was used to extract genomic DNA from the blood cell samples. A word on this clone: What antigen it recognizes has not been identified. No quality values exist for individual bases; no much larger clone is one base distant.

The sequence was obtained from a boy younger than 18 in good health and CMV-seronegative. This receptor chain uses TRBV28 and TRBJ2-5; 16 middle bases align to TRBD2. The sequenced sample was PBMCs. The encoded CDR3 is CASSSPIFTGTSGRVGQTQYF. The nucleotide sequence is TGTGCCAGCAGTTCCCCCATCTTTACTGGGACTAGCGGGAGGGTAGGTCAGACCCAGTACTTC.